These 8 T cell receptor beta chains were all obtained from the same sample, sequenced in a study of control samples from healthy donors and cancer patients. Some clones are missing from TCRdb's copy, which holds only in-frame ones; the method was immunoSEQ multiplex PCR. The sample lists 130,000 or so clones; 85% to 95% were seen once. Material: blood. Receptors originate from a man aged 35 to 55 in good health.

The chain combines TRBV6-1 with TRBJ1-6; D unresolved. The length of the CDR3 is 14 residues. Per the germline V gene, CDR1 is MNHNS and CDR2 is SASEGT. Trimming stripped 1 base from V and 5 bases from J, with 6 bases between. The CDR3 bases are TGTGCCAGCAGTGAAGGCAGCGATAATTCACCCCTCCACTTT. This gives the protein CASSEGSDNSPLHF.

The chain is built from TRBV6-6 and TRBJ1-4; 10 bases fit TRBD1. The germline V gene has CDR1 MNHNY and CDR2 SVGAGI (reference sequence). The trim removed 5 bases at V and 0 bases at J, leaving 9 bases unmatched. This CDR3 comprises 18 residues. The CDR3 region is CASSPDRGHPPTNEKLFF. CDR3 DNA: TGTGCCAGCAGTCCCGACAGGGGGCATCCCCCAACTAATGAAAAACTGTTTTTT.

The genes are TRBV25-1 and TRBJ2-1, with D uncertain. V lost 4 bases, J lost 5 bases, and 3 bases lay in between. Per the germline V gene, CDR1 is MGHDK and CDR2 is SYGVNS. The CDR3 is made up of 11 amino acids. The CDR3 nucleotides are TGTGCCAGCAGTGGGCACAATGAGCAGTTCTTC. Its translation is CASSGHNEQFF.

In DNA, the CDR3 is TGCGCCAGCAGCTTGGACCCCGGGACAGGGAGTGAAAAACTGTTTTTT. Its translation: CASSLDPGTGSEKLFF. The V and J genes are TRBV5-1 and TRBJ1-4, with 9 bases matching TRBD1. Germline CDR1 reads SGHRS; CDR2 reads YFSETQ. This CDR3 comprises 16 residues. The V segment lost 0 bases and the J segment 7 bases; nucleotides outside the gene matches: 7.

The chain uses TRBV10-3 and TRBJ2-3; 11 nucleotides align to TRBD2. CDR3 length: 15 amino acids. V lost 6 bases and J lost 2; bases outside the gene matches: 4. The germline V gene has CDR1 ENHRY and CDR2 SYGVKD. The CDR3 sequence: CAIRGLADNTDTQYF. Written as DNA, the CDR3 is TGTGCCATCAGGGGACTAGCGGACAACACAGATACGCAGTATTTT.

The CDR3 is CASSLGNTGELFF. Written as DNA, the CDR3 is TGTGCCAGCAGCTTAGGGAACACCGGGGAGCTGTTTTTT. The chain links TRBV7-9 to TRBJ2-2; D remains unclear. The germline CDR1 and CDR2 sequences are SEHNR and FQNEAQ (reference sequence). V lost 1 base to trimming and J lost 1 base, with 1 base between them. The CDR3 loop spans 13 amino acids.

The chain links TRBV10-2 to TRBJ2-4; no clear D gene. This CDR3 is 16 amino acids long. Germline loops: CDR1 WSHSY, CDR2 SAAADI. V was clipped by 0 bases and J by 0 bases, with 9 bases between them. CDR3 coding DNA: TGCGCCAGCAGTGAGTCGAATTCCCTAGCCAAAAACATTCAGTACTTC. This encodes CASSESNSLAKNIQYF.

The chain recombines TRBV7-9 with TRBJ2-1; 12 bases map to TRBD1. CDR1 and CDR2 from the germline V gene are SEHNR and FQNEAQ (reference sequence). Unmatched junction bases numbered 14, after V lost 2 bases and J lost 9 bases. The CDR3 runs 18 residues. The CDR3, as DNA: TGTGCCAGCAGCTTATCGGCCCACGGGACAGGGGGCTTAGTTGAGCAGTTCTTC. It is translated as CASSLSAHGTGGLVEQFF.